The 14 T cell receptor beta chains listed next were all sequenced from one sample in a study of blood T cell repertoires in COVID-19 (dated by TCRdb to the early 2020s). The method behind the library was the immunoSEQ multiplex PCR assay. TCRdb limited this immuneACCESS table to in-frame rearrangements with V and J called. A share of clones is missing; checked studies link under half to unresolved V genes, and the rest is unexplained. Present in this sample are some 250,000 clones, more than 70% of which were seen just once. Approximately 5.9% of the sample is taken by the ten largest. What was sequenced was peripheral blood. The receptors derive from a man older than 75 with acute or convalescent COVID-19.

The V gene is TRBV18, the J gene TRBJ2-1; D possibly corresponds to TRBD1 (6 bases). The V end was cut by 4 bases, the J end by 12 bases, with 16 bases between. CDR1 KGHSH and CDR2 LQKENI come from the germline V gene. There are 13 residues in the CDR3. The CDR3 spells CASSQIGDTLQFF. The CDR3 bases are TGTGCCAGCTCACAAATAGGGGACACCTTGCAGTTCTTC.

The gene calls are TRBV7-2 and TRBJ2-5; TRBD2 matches 12 bases. CDR3 length: 16 residues. CDR1 and CDR2 from the germline V gene are SGHTA and FQGNSA. Trimming at V came to 1 base and at J to 4 bases, leaving 4 bases not matched to a gene. DNA for the CDR3: TGTGCCAGCAGCTTAGGACTAGCGGGGGCGGGAGAGACCCAGTACTTC. It encodes CASSLGLAGAGETQYF.

This clone was detected only once. The chain employs TRBV23-1 and TRBJ1-1; D is unclear. TRBV23-1 is filed as an ORF, its function uncertain. This CDR3 has 13 residues. V was clipped by 4 bases and J by 4 bases, with 10 bases between them. The CDR3 loop is CASSRRVCTEAFF. The CDR3 DNA is TGCGCCAGCAGTCGACGGGTGTGCACTGAAGCTTTCTTT.

The rearrangement uses TRBV5-1 and TRBJ2-3; 10 positions match TRBD2. V was clipped by 1 base and J by 6 bases; unmatched bases: 2. Germline CDR1 is SGHRS and CDR2 is YFSETQ. The CDR3 covers 14 residues. CDR3 protein: CASSLTSGMDTQYF. CDR3 in DNA: TGCGCCAGCAGCTTGACTAGCGGGATGGATACGCAGTATTTT.

The V gene is TRBV7-3, the J gene TRBJ2-3, with 16 bases fitting TRBD2. The germline V gene has CDR1 SGHTA and CDR2 FQGTGA. The V and J ends lost 5 bases and 6 bases, in that order; junction bases with no gene match: 2. CDR3 size: 15 residues. The CDR3 spells CASSPGLAGGDTQYF. Written as DNA, the CDR3 is TGTGCCAGCAGCCCGGGACTAGCGGGAGGGGATACGCAGTATTTT.

The rearrangement links TRBV9 to TRBJ2-2, with a possible D match to TRBD2 (7 bases). Per the germline V gene, CDR1 is SGDLS and CDR2 is YYNGEE. Trimming left V 3 bases short and J 7 bases short, with 13 bases between. The CDR3 extends over 14 amino acids. This CDR3 is CASSEGEGSGELFF. The CDR3, as DNA: TGTGCCAGCAGCGAGGGGGAGGGGAGCGGGGAGCTGTTTTTT.

V gene TRBV5-1 combines with J gene TRBJ1-6; D may be TRBD1 (6 bases). CDR1 is SGHRS, CDR2 YFSETQ, per germline. The CDR3 is made up of 16 amino acids. Deletions cut 3 bases from V and 6 bases from J, with 16 bases between. The CDR3 region has the DNA TGCGCCAGCAGCTCTTTTCCGACAGGTGGTAATTCACCCCTCCACTTT. Amino acid sequence: CASSSFPTGGNSPLHF.

V and J are TRBV28 and TRBJ2-5; D remains unclear. The length of the CDR3 is 13 residues. The germline V gene has CDR1 MDHEN and CDR2 SYDVKM. Trimming left V 6 bases short and J 1 base short, with 9 bases between. CDR3 bases: TGTGCCAGCAGCCTTGTAGCCCAAGAGACCCAGTACTTC. Residues: CASSLVAQETQYF.

This chain connects TRBV28 to TRBJ1-2; a possible D gene is TRBD1 (6 bases). Trimming removed 3 bases from V and 1 base from J, with 18 bases in between. CDR1 MDHEN and CDR2 SYDVKM come from the germline V gene. This CDR3 is built from 17 residues. The CDR3 sequence is CASSLEWFRGVNYGYTF. DNA for the CDR3: TGTGCCAGCAGTTTGGAGTGGTTCAGGGGCGTTAACTATGGCTACACCTTC.

The gene calls are TRBV11-2 and TRBJ2-2; D remains ambiguous. The ends were cut back, 2 bases at V and 7 bases at J, with 11 bases in the middle. The germline V gene has CDR1 SGHAT and CDR2 FQNNGV. The CDR3 loop spans 14 amino acids. CDR3: CASSLSRIGGELFF. As DNA, the CDR3 is TGTGCCAGCAGCTTAAGTAGAATTGGCGGGGAGCTGTTTTTT.

CDR3 amino acids: CASSPHYRDRGDGYTF. As DNA, the CDR3 is TGTGCCAGCAGCCCCCATTACCGGGACAGGGGTGATGGCTACACCTTC. This rearrangement joins TRBV11-2 to TRBJ1-2; 10 nucleotides line up with TRBD1. The V gene end was trimmed by 5 bases and the J gene end by 6 bases; junction bases not matched to a gene: 12. The germline CDR1 and CDR2 sequences are SGHAT and FQNNGV. This CDR3 contains 16 residues.

This clone was counted a single time. J is TRBJ1-1 and V is TRBV7-2, with D unclear. Germline V gives CDR1 SGHTA, CDR2 FQGNSA. The germline V and J ends were trimmed by 2 bases and 1 base, with 8 bases remaining between them. The CDR3 runs to 14 residues. The CDR3 nucleotides read TGTGCCAGCAGCTTACTGGCGGGGAACACTGAAGCTTTCTTT. Protein product: CASSLLAGNTEAFF. The entire variable domain, with the rest obtained from reference TRBV7-2 and TRBJ1-1, is as follows: GAGVSQSPSNKVTEKGKDVELRCDPISGHTALYWYRQSLGQGLEFLIYFQGNSAPDKSGLPSDRFSAERTGGSVSTLTIQRTQQEDSAVYLCASSLLAGNTEAFFGQGTRLTVV.

This rearrangement joins TRBV15 to TRBJ1-3; the D is unclear. Per germline, CDR1 LNHNV and CDR2 YYDKDF (reference sequence). The V and J ends lost 0 bases and 4 bases respectively, with 10 bases between them. CDR3 length equals 15 residues. CDR3 residues: CATSRDWTPGNTIYF. In DNA form, the CDR3 reads TGTGCCACCAGCAGAGATTGGACTCCCGGAAACACCATATATTTT.

This sequence joins TRBV18 and TRBJ1-3; 7 bases are a match to TRBD1. The V segment lost 1 base and the J segment 0 bases; nucleotides outside the gene matches: 6. CDR3 length: 17 residues. Germline-derived CDR1 and CDR2 are KGHSH and LQKENI. In DNA form, the CDR3 reads TGTGCCAGCTCACCACAGGGACAGCTTGTCTCTGGAAACACCATATATTTT. It codes for CASSPQGQLVSGNTIYF.